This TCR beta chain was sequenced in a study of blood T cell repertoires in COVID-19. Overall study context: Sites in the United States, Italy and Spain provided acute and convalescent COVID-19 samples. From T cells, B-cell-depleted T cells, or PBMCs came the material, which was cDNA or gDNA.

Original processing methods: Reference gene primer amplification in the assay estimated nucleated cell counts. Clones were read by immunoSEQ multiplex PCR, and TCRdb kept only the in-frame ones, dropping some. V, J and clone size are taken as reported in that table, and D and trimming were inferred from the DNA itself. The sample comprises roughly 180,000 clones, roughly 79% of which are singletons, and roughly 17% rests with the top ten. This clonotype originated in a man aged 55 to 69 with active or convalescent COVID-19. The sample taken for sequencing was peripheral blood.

CDR3 coding DNA: TGTGCCAGCAGCCCGGGACCCTCTAGCGGGTCGTACCAAGAGACCCAGTACTTC. Protein product: CASSPGPSSGSYQETQYF. This chain connects TRBV5-4 to TRBJ2-5, with 8 nucleotides matching TRBD2. The CDR3 consists of 18 residues. Germline CDR1 reads SGHNT; CDR2 reads YYREEE (reference sequence). J lost 0 bases, V lost 4 bases, and 14 bases had no gene match.